This T cell receptor (beta chain) was documented in a study of T cells in Graves' hyperthyroidism and ophthalmopathy. Germline loops: CDR1 SGHVS, CDR2 FNYEAQ. There are 12 residues in the CDR3. Trimming took 2 bases from V and 5 from J, leaving 6 bases between them. TCR beta CDR3 regions were amplified from RNA. A first-round RT-PCR of the TCR CDR3 used the HTBI primer set. TCRdb reprocessed the multiplex PCR reads with MiXCR, giving one entry per CDR3 protein. The repertoire holds about 46,000 distinct CDR3 sequences, around 45% seen once, with approximately 30% in the top ten. This TCR derives from a woman between 45 and 65 years old with Graves' hyperthyroidism. This chain connects TRBV7-6 to TRBJ2-5, with D unresolved. The sequencing input was peripheral blood or thyroid tissue (not recorded which). Here the CDR3 reads CASSLIRETQYF. CDR3 in DNA: TGTGCCAGCAGCTTAATTCGGGAGACCCAGTACTTC.